The T cell receptor (beta chain) described here comes from a study of CD8 T cells in Susac syndrome. Study-wide context: Among the sequenced Susac syndrome patients, roughly six had active disease while roughly 8 were in remission. General observations from the study: Total CD8+ and CD8+ TEMRA repertoires contained over 15 and five Susac-specific public clones, respectively.

Germline CDR1 DFQATT, CDR2 SNEGSKA (reference sequence). The V gene lost 6 bases and the J gene lost 6 bases, with 14 bases spanning the gap. CDR3 size: 12 residues. It was with random hexamers that roughly 0.5 to 1 ug RNA was reverse transcribed. Each CDR3 protein gets one entry after TCRdb re-called the immunoSEQ multiplex PCR reads with MiXCR. The sample holds under 90,000 distinct CDR3 sequences, approximately 95% seen once. Remarks on this clonotype: Its antigen is unidentified.

The sample was CD8+ T cells from PBMCs. This sequence was found in a human donor with Susac syndrome. The chain couples TRBV20-1 to TRBJ1-1; D not certain. CDR3 coding DNA: TGCAGTGCCCGTAGTAGAGACCCTGAAGCTTTCTTT. Translating gives CSARSRDPEAFF.